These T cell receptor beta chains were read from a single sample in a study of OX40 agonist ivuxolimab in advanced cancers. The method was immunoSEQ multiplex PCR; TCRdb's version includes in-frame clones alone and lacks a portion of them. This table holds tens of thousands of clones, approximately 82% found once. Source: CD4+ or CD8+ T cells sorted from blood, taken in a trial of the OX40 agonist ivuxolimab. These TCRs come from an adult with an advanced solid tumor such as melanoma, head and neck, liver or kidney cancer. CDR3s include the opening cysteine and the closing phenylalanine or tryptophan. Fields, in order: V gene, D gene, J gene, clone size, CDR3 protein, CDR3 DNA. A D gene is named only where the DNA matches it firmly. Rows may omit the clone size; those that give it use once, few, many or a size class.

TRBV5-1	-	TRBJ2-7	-	CASSSGTSYEQYF	TGCGCCAGCAGCTCGGGGACCTCCTACGAGCAGTACTTC
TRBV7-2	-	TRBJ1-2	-	CASSFGGRGYTF	TGTGCCAGCAGCTTTGGGGGCCGCGGCTACACCTTC
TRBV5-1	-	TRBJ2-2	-	CASSLSVTTGELFF	TGCGCCAGCAGCCTCTCAGTCACTACCGGGGAGCTGTTTTTT
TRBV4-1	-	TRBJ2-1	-	CASSRILGPGEQFF	TGCGCCAGCAGCCGAATTCTCGGGCCTGGTGAGCAGTTCTTC
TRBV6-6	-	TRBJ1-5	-	CASSYGGAGQPQHF	TGTGCCAGCAGTTATGGGGGGGCCGGACAGCCCCAGCATTTT
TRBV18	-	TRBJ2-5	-	CASSRANQETQYF	TGTGCCAGCTCACGGGCCAACCAAGAGACCCAGTACTTC
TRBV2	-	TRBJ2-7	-	CASSEALPGRGEQYF	TGTGCCAGCAGTGAAGCGCTTCCGGGCAGAGGGGAGCAGTACTTC
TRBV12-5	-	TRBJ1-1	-	CASGLGQKNTEAFF	TGTGCTAGTGGTCTCGGACAGAAGAACACTGAAGCTTTCTTT
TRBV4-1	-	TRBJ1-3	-	CASSQEAASSGNTIYF	TGCGCCAGCAGCCAAGAGGCCGCCAGCTCTGGAAACACCATATATTTT
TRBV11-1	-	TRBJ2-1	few	CASSLIENPLGGEQFF	TGTGCCAGCAGCTTAATAGAGAACCCCCTGGGGGGTGAGCAGTTCTTC
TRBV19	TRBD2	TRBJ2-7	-	CAVGLAGTYEQYF	TGTGCCGTGGGGCTAGCGGGGACCTACGAGCAGTACTTC
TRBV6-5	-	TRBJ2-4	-	CASSYGGEAKNIQYF	TGTGCCAGCAGTTACGGAGGGGAGGCCAAAAACATTCAGTACTTC
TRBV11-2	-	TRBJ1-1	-	CASSLQWDPRSEAFF	TGTGCCAGCAGCTTACAATGGGATCCTAGGTCTGAAGCTTTCTTT
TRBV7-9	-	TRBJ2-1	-	CASSLSGAKDEQFF	TGTGCCAGCAGCTTATCTGGGGCCAAGGATGAGCAGTTCTTC
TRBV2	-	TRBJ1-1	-	CASSRDHGDTEAFF	TGTGCCAGCAGCCGGGACCACGGGGACACTGAAGCTTTCTTT
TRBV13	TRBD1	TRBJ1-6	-	CASRIRGRGETLHF	TGTGCCAGCAGAATTAGGGGGCGGGGGGAAACCCTCCACTTT
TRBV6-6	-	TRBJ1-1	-	CASSENTEAFF	TGTGCCAGCAGTGAGAACACTGAAGCTTTCTTT
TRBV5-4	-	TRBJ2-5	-	CASSGGRNQETQYF	TGTGCCAGCAGCGGGGGACGGAATCAAGAGACCCAGTACTTC
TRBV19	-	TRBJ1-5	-	CASSTTLEGGNQPQHF	TGTGCCAGTAGTACGACTCTGGAGGGCGGCAATCAGCCCCAGCATTTT
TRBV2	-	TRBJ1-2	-	CASSDEGVPWNGYTF	TGTGCCAGCAGTGACGAAGGGGTCCCTTGGAATGGCTACACCTTC
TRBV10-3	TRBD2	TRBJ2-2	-	CAISRGTSGGNRTGELFF	TGTGCCATCAGCCGCGGGACTAGCGGGGGGAATAGGACCGGGGAGCTGTTTTTT
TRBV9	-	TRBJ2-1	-	CASSVVQRGEQFF	TGTGCCAGCAGCGTAGTCCAGCGTGGTGAGCAGTTCTTC
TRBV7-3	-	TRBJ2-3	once	CASKPGWGDTQYF	TGTGCCAGCAAACCCGGGTGGGGAGATACGCAGTATTTT
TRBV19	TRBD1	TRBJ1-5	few	CASSGQAYSNQPQHF	TGTGCCAGCTCGGGACAGGCATATAGCAATCAGCCCCAGCATTTT
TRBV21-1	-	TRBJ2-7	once	CASSKAGRTTAYEQYF	TGTGCCAGCAGCAAAGCTGGGCGGACTACTGCCTACGAGCAGTACTTC
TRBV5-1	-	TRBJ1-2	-	CASSRTADGYTF	TGCGCCAGCAGCCGAACAGCTGATGGCTACACCTTC
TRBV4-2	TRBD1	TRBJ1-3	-	CASSQGEGANSGNTIYF	TGTGCCAGCAGCCAAGGGGAGGGGGCGAACTCTGGAAACACCATATATTTT
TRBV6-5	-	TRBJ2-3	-	CASSRTGFSTDTQYF	TGTGCCAGCAGTAGAACAGGGTTTAGCACAGATACGCAGTATTTT
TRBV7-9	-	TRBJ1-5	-	CASSLSGGDQPQHF	TGTGCCAGCAGCTTATCGGGGGGCGATCAGCCCCAGCATTTT
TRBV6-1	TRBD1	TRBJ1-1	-	CASGRTGQGSTEAFF	TGTGCCAGCGGACGCACGGGACAGGGTAGCACTGAAGCTTTCTTT
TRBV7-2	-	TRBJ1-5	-	CASSPRYDAPQHF	TGTGCCAGCAGCCCAAGATACGACGCGCCCCAGCATTTT
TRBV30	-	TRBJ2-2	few	CAWSPLDVSREDGGELFF	TGTGCCTGGAGTCCTCTTGATGTGAGCAGGGAGGATGGCGGGGAGCTGTTTTTT
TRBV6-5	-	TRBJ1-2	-	CASSATTNYGYTF	TGTGCCAGCTCGGCTACAACAAACTATGGCTACACCTTC
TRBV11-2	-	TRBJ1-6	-	CASSLRTVYNSPLHF	TGTGCCAGCAGCTTAAGGACGGTGTATAATTCACCCCTCCACTTT
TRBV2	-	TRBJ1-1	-	CASSEENWNTEAFF	TGTGCCAGCAGTGAAGAGAATTGGAACACTGAAGCTTTCTTT
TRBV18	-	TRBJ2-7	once	CASSTGHPVRIYEQYF	TGTGCCAGCTCAACTGGACACCCCGTTAGGATCTACGAGCAGTACTTC
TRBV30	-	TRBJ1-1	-	CAYSRGTNTEAFF	TGTGCCTATTCAAGGGGTACGAACACTGAAGCTTTCTTT
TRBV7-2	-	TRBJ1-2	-	CASSSRSGWDYGYTF	TGTGCCAGCAGCTCGCGCAGTGGCTGGGACTATGGCTACACCTTC
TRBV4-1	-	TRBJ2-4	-	CASSQDEQAVAKNIQYF	TGCGCCAGCAGCCAAGATGAACAGGCTGTGGCCAAAAACATTCAGTACTTC
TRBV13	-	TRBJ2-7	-	CASSLSPRGYQAGLEQYF	TGTGCCAGCAGCTTAAGCCCCAGGGGGTACCAAGCGGGGCTCGAGCAGTACTTC
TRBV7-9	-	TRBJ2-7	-	CASFSDGSSYEQYF	TGTGCCAGCTTCTCGGACGGTAGCTCCTACGAGCAGTACTTC